A single sample is the source of the 29 T cell receptor beta chains below, sequenced in a study of blood T cell repertoires in COVID-19. Produced via immunoSEQ multiplex PCR; TCRdb's table is partial and in-frame only. The sample holds fewer than 150,000 clones, roughly 85% seen once. Input material: peripheral blood. The receptors stem from a woman aged 60-70 years with COVID-19, enrolled during active disease.

This clone was observed a handful of times. The chain carries TRBV1 and TRBJ2-7; the table's D gene call, TRBD2, was not cross checked with the DNA. TRBV1 is labeled a pseudogene. This CDR3 has 14 amino acids. The CDR3 reads CTSSPSRGSGEQYF. The CDR3 region has the DNA TGCACCAGCAGCCCTTCCCGGGGATCAGGTGAGCAGTACTTC.

The CDR3: CSASPGDEAGELFF. In nucleotides, the CDR3 is TGCAGTGCCAGTCCGGGGGATGAGGCCGGGGAGCTGTTTTTT. The chain combines TRBV20-1 with TRBJ2-2; tentatively, D is TRBD2 (6 bases). V was pared by 6 bases and J by 6 bases, with 17 bases between. The CDR3 spans 14 residues. From germline, CDR1 is DFQATT and CDR2 SNEGSKA (reference sequence).

The genes are TRBV18 and TRBJ1-5; 9 nucleotides align to TRBD1. From germline, CDR1 is KGHSH and CDR2 LQKENI. With 4 bases clipped from V and 4 bases from J, the junction kept 5 bases outside the gene matches. CDR3 size: 15 residues. Here the CDR3 reads CASSLFGTGNQPQHF. CDR3 coding DNA: TGTGCCAGCTCACTATTCGGGACAGGGAATCAGCCCCAGCATTTT.

The CDR3 region has the DNA TGTGCCAGCAGCTCTTCCGGGACAGGGGGCATCGGGGAGCTGTTTTTT. This codes for CASSSSGTGGIGELFF. The chain couples TRBV7-3 to TRBJ2-2; 12 bases map to TRBD1. CDR3 size: 16 residues. The V and J ends lost 4 bases and 7 bases, in that order; junction bases with no gene match: 7. Germline values: CDR1 SGHTA, CDR2 FQGTGA.

This chain connects TRBV15 to TRBJ2-1; 10 bases map to TRBD1. The germline CDR1 and CDR2 sequences are LNHNV and YYDKDF (reference sequence). The CDR3 contains 15 residues. V was clipped by 5 bases and J by 7 bases; unmatched bases: 8. As DNA, the CDR3 is TGTGCCACCAGCCCGGTCCGGGACAGGGGTAATGAGCAGTTCTTC. The encoded protein is CATSPVRDRGNEQFF.

The chain employs TRBV5-6 and TRBJ1-3, with no clear D. Trimming took 3 bases from V and 0 from J, leaving 16 bases between them. Germline V gene sequence: CDR1 SGHDT, CDR2 YYEEEE. This CDR3 has 17 residues. CDR3 DNA sequence: TGTGCCAGCAGCTCGGGATTTACCTCGAGCTCTGGAAACACCATATATTTT. Its translation is CASSSGFTSSSGNTIYF.

The rearrangement uses TRBV4-1 and TRBJ1-5; tentatively, D is TRBD1 (5 bases). The V end was cut by 0 bases, the J end by 6 bases, with 15 bases between. Germline V CDR1 and CDR2: MGHRA, YSYEKL. The CDR3 is 16 residues long. The CDR3 here is CASSQDWAGRFQPQHF. As DNA, the CDR3 is TGCGCCAGCAGCCAAGATTGGGCAGGGCGGTTTCAGCCCCAGCATTTT.

The J gene is TRBJ2-5, the V gene TRBV5-4, with D tentatively TRBD2 (5 bases). V lost 4 bases and J 5 bases, leaving 15 bases between the germline ends. The CDR3 is made up of 14 amino acids. Per germline, CDR1 SGHNT and CDR2 YYREEE (reference sequence). This chain's CDR3 is CASSDGPGEETQYF. CDR3 nucleotide sequence: TGTGCCAGCAGCGACGGTCCTGGGGAGGAGACCCAGTACTTC.

The chain joins TRBV12-3 or TRBV12-4 to TRBJ2-1; D might be TRBD2 (5 bases). This CDR3 has 12 amino acids. V was trimmed by 3 bases and J by 10 bases, leaving 10 bases between them. The CDR3: CASSFGVGEQFF. For the CDR3, the DNA is TGTGCCAGCAGTTTCGGGGTAGGGGAGCAGTTCTTC.

J is TRBJ1-4 and V is TRBV19; 8 bases are shared with TRBD1. The CDR3 is 15 amino acids. Germline loops: CDR1 LNHDA, CDR2 SQIVND (reference sequence). The V gene end was trimmed by 5 bases and the J gene end by 4 bases; junction bases not matched to a gene: 6. The CDR3 sequence: CASSGGQGNNEKLFF. The CDR3 nucleotides read TGTGCCAGTAGTGGCGGACAGGGTAATAATGAAAAACTGTTTTTT.

The V and J genes are TRBV6-2 or TRBV6-3 and TRBJ2-7; 13 positions match TRBD2. Germline assignment: CDR1 MNHEY and CDR2 SVGEGT. This CDR3 contains 15 residues. The junction had 4 bases not matched to a gene; V was cut back by 5 bases and J by 3 bases. This CDR3 is CASSRGLAGYYEQYF. The CDR3 nucleotides are TGTGCCAGCAGTCGGGGACTAGCGGGGTACTACGAGCAGTACTTC.

The chain links TRBV7-2 to TRBJ2-7, with a tentative D call TRBD1 (5 bases). The V gene's germline CDR1 is SGHTA and CDR2 FQGNSA. Trimming took 2 bases from V and 3 from J, leaving 11 bases between them. This CDR3 has 14 amino acids. Here the CDR3 reads CASSLLVTDYEQYF. The CDR3 DNA follows: TGTGCCAGCAGCTTACTGGTGACAGACTACGAGCAGTACTTC.

The chain has TRBV29-1 and TRBJ2-3; the match to TRBD2 covers 10 bases. CDR3 length: 19 residues. J lost 2 bases, V lost 0 bases, and 14 bases had no gene match. Germline values: CDR1 SQVTM, CDR2 ANQGSEA. For the CDR3, the DNA is TGCAGCGTTGAAGATAATAAAAAGCGGGGGGGCCTTAACACAGATACGCAGTATTTT. Encoded protein: CSVEDNKKRGGLNTDTQYF.

As DNA, the CDR3 is TGTGCCAGCTCACCGTTCAGCACATTAGGGGGTGCGGTCTATGGCTACACCTTC. It specifies CASSPFSTLGGAVYGYTF. This chain joins TRBV18 and TRBJ1-2; tentative D call: TRBD1 (6 bases). The CDR3 runs 18 residues. The germline V gene has CDR1 KGHSH and CDR2 LQKENI. V lost 3 bases and J 4 bases, leaving 24 bases between the germline ends.

The chain joins TRBV19 to TRBJ1-2, with D tentatively TRBD1 (6 bases). The CDR3 is made up of 15 amino acids. Trimming took 5 bases from V and 7 from J, leaving 20 bases between them. Germline-derived CDR1 and CDR2 are LNHDA and SQIVND (reference sequence). CDR3 nucleotide sequence: TGTGCCAGTAGTTCCCGGGACATCGGATGGCCTGGCTACACCTTC. It specifies CASSSRDIGWPGYTF.

The chain carries TRBV5-4 and TRBJ2-5; 12 nucleotides align to TRBD2. The CDR3 consists of 15 residues. J was trimmed by 2 bases and V by 3 bases; bases with no gene match: 2. Looked up from germline, CDR1 is SGHNT and CDR2 is YYREEE (reference sequence). The CDR3 region has the DNA TGTGCCAGCAGCTCAGGGACTAGCGGGCAAGAGACCCAGTACTTC. Translated, it gives CASSSGTSGQETQYF. Full variable domain (rest looked up from reference TRBV5-4 and TRBJ2-5): ETGVTQSPTHLIKTRGQQVTLRCSSQSGHNTVSWYQQALGQGPQFIFQYYREEENGRGNFPPRFSGLQFPNYSSELNVNALELDDSALYLCASSSGTSGQETQYFGPGTRLLVL.

This sequence joins TRBV20-1 and TRBJ2-4; possibly TRBD2 for D (7 bases). V dropped 8 bases and J dropped 13 bases, with 18 bases sitting between them. The CDR3 length is 11 residues. Per germline, CDR1 DFQATT and CDR2 SNEGSKA (reference sequence). CDR3 sequence (DNA): TGCAGTCTGGGGGGGGCAGCGGTACAGTACTTC. This codes for CSLGGAAVQYF.

J is TRBJ1-5 and V is TRBV6-2 or TRBV6-3, with 8 bases matching TRBD1. CDR1 is MNHEY, CDR2 SVGEGT, per germline. V was clipped by 5 bases and J by 6 bases; unmatched bases: 9. This CDR3 has 15 amino acids. The CDR3 region has the DNA TGTGCCAGCAGTAAGGACAGGGCTTTAGGTCAGCCCCAGCATTTT. Translating gives CASSKDRALGQPQHF.

The chain employs TRBV10-3 and TRBJ1-1; possibly TRBD1 for D (6 bases). Germline V gene sequence: CDR1 ENHRY, CDR2 SYGVKD. V lost 11 bases to trimming and J lost 0 bases, with 13 bases between them. The CDR3 is made up of 13 amino acids. CDR3 bases: TGTGCCGGAAGGACAGACATGAACACTGAAGCTTTCTTT. This translates into CAGRTDMNTEAFF.

This clone was counted once. This chain uses TRBV6-5 with TRBJ2-1, with 12 bases that match TRBD2. Per the germline V gene, CDR1 is MNHEY and CDR2 is SVGAGI. V was pared by 7 bases and J by 7 bases, with 5 bases of the junction left unmatched. The CDR3 totals 14 residues. CDR3 residues: CASIWTSGVNEQFF. CDR3 sequence (DNA): TGTGCCAGCATTTGGACTAGCGGGGTAAATGAGCAGTTCTTC.

The chain uses TRBV18 and TRBJ1-2, with TRBD1 identical over 11 bases. Germline V gives CDR1 KGHSH, CDR2 LQKENI. Losses at the gene ends were 3 bases for V and 4 bases for J; bases not matched to a gene: 13. CDR3 size: 18 residues. The CDR3 protein is CASSPLPRTGGPSYGYTF. CDR3 DNA: TGTGCCAGCTCACCTCTTCCTCGGACAGGGGGCCCAAGCTATGGCTACACCTTC.

This clone came up once. V is TRBV6-6 and J is TRBJ1-2; D possibly corresponds to TRBD1 (6 bases). Trimming left V 6 bases short and J 4 bases short, with 15 bases between. The CDR3 consists of 14 residues. Germline values: CDR1 MNHNY, CDR2 SVGAGI (reference sequence). The CDR3 here is CASRLGTGSYGYTF. For the CDR3, the DNA is TGTGCCAGCAGGCTGGGTACAGGGTCCTATGGCTACACCTTC.

The rearrangement uses TRBV6-5 and TRBJ1-2; 9 nucleotides match TRBD1. The CDR3 contains 14 residues. After removal of 8 bases from V and 5 bases from J, the junction contained 9 bases not matched to a gene. The V gene's germline CDR1 is MNHEY and CDR2 SVGAGI. The CDR3 is CASRAGQGTYGYTF. The CDR3 region has the DNA TGTGCCAGCCGAGCCGGACAGGGGACTTATGGCTACACCTTC.

The chain is built from TRBV10-3 and TRBJ1-6, with D unresolved. Germline values: CDR1 ENHRY, CDR2 SYGVKD. Between the trimmed V and J ends, which lost 1 base and 1 base, there was a span of 2 bases. CDR3 size: 14 residues. The CDR3 protein is CAISELSYNSPLHF. CDR3 DNA: TGTGCCATCAGTGAGTTATCCTATAATTCACCCCTCCACTTT.

This chain links TRBV10-3 with TRBJ1-3; D is undetermined. Germline assignment: CDR1 ENHRY and CDR2 SYGVKD. The CDR3 contains 17 residues. Deletions cut 4 bases from V and 4 bases from J, with 20 bases between. The CDR3 reads CAISGASARAAGNTIYF. CDR3 nucleotides: TGTGCCATCAGTGGAGCTTCGGCGAGGGCTGCCGGAAACACCATATATTTT.

The J gene is TRBJ2-7, the V gene TRBV5-6; D uncertain. The CDR3 is 13 residues long. CDR1 and CDR2 (germline): SGHDT, YYEEEE. V was clipped by 7 bases and J by 2 bases, with 13 bases between them. CDR3: CASQRVSTYEQYF. In DNA, the CDR3 is TGTGCCAGCCAAAGAGTATCCACCTACGAGCAGTACTTC.

The genes are TRBV2 and TRBJ2-7; D is possibly TRBD1 (6 bases). The CDR3 runs 15 residues. V lost 6 bases, J lost 1 base, and 16 bases lay in between. The germline CDR1 and CDR2 sequences are SNHLY and FYNNEI. In DNA form, the CDR3 reads TGTGCCAGCAGCGCGGGCAGGGGACCATCCTACGAGCAGTACTTC. This encodes CASSAGRGPSYEQYF.

J is TRBJ1-2 and V is TRBV6-5; 10 bases map to TRBD1. V trimming: 4 bases; J trimming: 2 bases; junction bases outside the gene matches: 4. This CDR3 has 15 amino acids. The germline V gene encodes CDR1 MNHEY and CDR2 SVGAGI. As DNA, the CDR3 is TGTGCCAGCAGTTCCTCGGGACAGGGGAACTATGGCTACACCTTC. Translated, it gives CASSSSGQGNYGYTF.

This rearrangement joins TRBV11-2 to TRBJ2-1, with a weak D call TRBD2 (6 bases). The CDR3 has 19 residues. CDR1 is SGHAT and CDR2 is FQNNGV in the germline V gene. The V end lost 3 bases, the J end lost 0 bases, and 21 bases lay between the germline ends. The CDR3: CASSLRGLLRTSSYNEQFF. CDR3 bases: TGTGCCAGCAGCTTGAGGGGACTTCTAAGAACTAGCTCCTACAATGAGCAGTTCTTC.